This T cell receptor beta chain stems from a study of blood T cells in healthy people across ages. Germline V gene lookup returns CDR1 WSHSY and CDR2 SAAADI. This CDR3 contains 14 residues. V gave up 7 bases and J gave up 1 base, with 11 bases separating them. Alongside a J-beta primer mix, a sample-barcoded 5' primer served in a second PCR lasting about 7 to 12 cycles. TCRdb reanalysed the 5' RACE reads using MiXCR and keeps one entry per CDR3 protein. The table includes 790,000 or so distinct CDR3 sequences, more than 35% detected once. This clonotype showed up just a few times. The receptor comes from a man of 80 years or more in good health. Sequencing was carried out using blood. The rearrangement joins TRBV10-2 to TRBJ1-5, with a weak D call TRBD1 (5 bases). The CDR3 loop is CASKRDVSNQPQHF. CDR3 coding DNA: TGCGCCAGCAAGAGGGACGTGAGCAATCAGCCCCAGCATTTT.